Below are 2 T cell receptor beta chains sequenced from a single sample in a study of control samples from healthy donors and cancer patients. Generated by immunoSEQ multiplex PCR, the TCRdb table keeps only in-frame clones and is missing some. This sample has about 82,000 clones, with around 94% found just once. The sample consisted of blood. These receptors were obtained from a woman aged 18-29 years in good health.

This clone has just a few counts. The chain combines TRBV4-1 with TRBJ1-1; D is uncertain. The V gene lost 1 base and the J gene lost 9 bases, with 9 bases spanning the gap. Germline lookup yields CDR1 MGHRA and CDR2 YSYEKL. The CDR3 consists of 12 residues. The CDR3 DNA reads TGCGCCAGCAGCCAAGGGGCCAATCAAGCTTTCTTT. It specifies CASSQGANQAFF.

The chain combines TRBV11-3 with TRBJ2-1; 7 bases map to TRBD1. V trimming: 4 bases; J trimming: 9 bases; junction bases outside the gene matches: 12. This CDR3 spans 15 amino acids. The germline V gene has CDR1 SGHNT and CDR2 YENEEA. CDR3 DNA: TGTGCCAGCAGCTCACGACAGGGTAGGGTTATTGAGCAGTTCTTC. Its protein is CASSSRQGRVIEQFF.